This TCR beta chain comes out of a study of cytomegalovirus exposure and HLA in healthy donors. This clone was found a few times. Per the germline V gene, CDR1 is LGHNA and CDR2 is YSLEER. This CDR3 has 16 amino acids. V lost 1 base and J lost 0, with 7 bases in between. The assay was immunoSEQ multiplex PCR, and TCRdb's table has in-frame clones only and misses some. Among about 73,000 clones listed, 70% to 90% were seen once. This sequence joins TRBV4-3 and TRBJ2-6; D unclear. The receptor's source is a woman aged 18-29 years in good health and CMV-seropositive. Sequenced: PBMCs. CDR3 nucleotide sequence: TGCGCCAGCAGCCAAGGGGCTGACTCTGGGGCCAACGTCCTGACTTTC. Translated: CASSQGADSGANVLTF.